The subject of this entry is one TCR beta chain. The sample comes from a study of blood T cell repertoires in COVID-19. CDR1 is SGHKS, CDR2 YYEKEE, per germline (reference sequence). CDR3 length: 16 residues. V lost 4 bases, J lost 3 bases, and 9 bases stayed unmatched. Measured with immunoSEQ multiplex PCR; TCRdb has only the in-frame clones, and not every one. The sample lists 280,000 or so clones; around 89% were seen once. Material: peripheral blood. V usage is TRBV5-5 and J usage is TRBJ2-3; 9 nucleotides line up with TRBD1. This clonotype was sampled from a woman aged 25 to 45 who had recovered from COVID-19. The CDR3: CASSLDRDRETDTQYF. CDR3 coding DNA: TGTGCCAGCAGCCTCGACCGGGACAGGGAGACAGATACGCAGTATTTT.